This T cell receptor (beta chain) stems from a study of OX40 agonist ivuxolimab in advanced cancers. This clone appeared a single time. Mismatch with germline at one junction end may stem from a read error. Sampling of blood occurred at baseline, cycle 4 day 1, and cycle 7 day 1. The repertoire was sequenced with immunoSEQ multiplex PCR; TCRdb's copy has only in-frame clones and lacks some. This sample has 55,000 to 75,000 clones; around 87% occur once, and the top ten carry 0.95% to 1.4%. The starting material was CD4+ or CD8+ T cells sorted from blood, obtained in a trial of the OX40 agonist ivuxolimab. The clonotype was recovered from an adult with an advanced solid tumor such as melanoma, head and neck, liver or kidney cancer.

The CDR3 is CASSPSQGNEQYF. In DNA, the CDR3 is TGTGCCAGCTCACCCTCCCAGGGTAACGAACAGTACTTC. The chain combines TRBV18 with TRBJ2-7, with D possibly matching TRBD1 (5 bases). Germline CDR1 KGHSH, CDR2 LQKENI. The CDR3 extends over 13 amino acids. The full variable domain, in which reference TRBV18 and TRBJ2-7 provide the parts outside the CDR3, is NAGVMQNPRHLVRRRGQEARLRCSPMKGHSHVYWYRQLPEEGLKFMVYLQKENIIDESGMPKERFSAEFPKEGPSILRIQQVVRGDSAAYFCASSPSQGNEQYFGPGTRLTVT.